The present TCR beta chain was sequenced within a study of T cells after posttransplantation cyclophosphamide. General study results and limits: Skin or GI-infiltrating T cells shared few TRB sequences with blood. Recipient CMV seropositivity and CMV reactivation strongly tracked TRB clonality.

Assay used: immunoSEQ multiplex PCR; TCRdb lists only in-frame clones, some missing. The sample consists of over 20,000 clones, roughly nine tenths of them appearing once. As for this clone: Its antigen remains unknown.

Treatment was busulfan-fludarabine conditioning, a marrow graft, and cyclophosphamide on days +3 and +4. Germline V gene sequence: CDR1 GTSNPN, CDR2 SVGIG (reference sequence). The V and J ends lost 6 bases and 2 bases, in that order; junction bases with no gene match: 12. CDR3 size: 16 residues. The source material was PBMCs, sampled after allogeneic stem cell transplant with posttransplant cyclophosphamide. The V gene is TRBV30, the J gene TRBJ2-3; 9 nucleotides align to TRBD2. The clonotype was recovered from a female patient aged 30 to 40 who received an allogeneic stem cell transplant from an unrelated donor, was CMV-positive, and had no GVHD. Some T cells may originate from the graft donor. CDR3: CACSSSGGGVTDTQYF. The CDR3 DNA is TGTGCCTGCTCCTCCAGTGGCGGGGGGGTCACAGATACGCAGTATTTT.